The clone carrying this T cell receptor (beta chain) has only a few counts. CDR3 length equals 11 residues. Trimming left V 3 bases short and J 7 bases short, with 9 bases between. In germline, CDR1 is DFQATT, CDR2 SNEGSKA (reference sequence). This sample was included in a study of blood T cell repertoires in COVID-19. On the study more broadly: Material from acute and convalescent COVID-19 was sourced from the United States, Italy and Spain. PBMCs, B-cell-depleted T cells, or T cells provided the cDNA or gDNA that made up the material.

Authors' data handling: How many nucleated cells were present was estimated from reference gene primer amplification. Repertoires were generated with immunoSEQ multiplex PCR, while TCRdb's copy carries only in-frame clones and drops some. V and J calls and clone size come straight from that table; D and trimming were deduced from the DNA. The sample comprises over 95,000 clones, around 85% of which are singletons, and roughly 17% rests with the top ten. Sequenced input: peripheral blood. This TCR was recovered from a woman in her sixties or seventies with acute or convalescent COVID-19. This chain joins TRBV20-1 and TRBJ1-1; D remains ambiguous. DNA for the CDR3: TGCAGTGCTAGCTCACCCTATGAAGCTTTCTTT. Protein: CSASSPYEAFF.